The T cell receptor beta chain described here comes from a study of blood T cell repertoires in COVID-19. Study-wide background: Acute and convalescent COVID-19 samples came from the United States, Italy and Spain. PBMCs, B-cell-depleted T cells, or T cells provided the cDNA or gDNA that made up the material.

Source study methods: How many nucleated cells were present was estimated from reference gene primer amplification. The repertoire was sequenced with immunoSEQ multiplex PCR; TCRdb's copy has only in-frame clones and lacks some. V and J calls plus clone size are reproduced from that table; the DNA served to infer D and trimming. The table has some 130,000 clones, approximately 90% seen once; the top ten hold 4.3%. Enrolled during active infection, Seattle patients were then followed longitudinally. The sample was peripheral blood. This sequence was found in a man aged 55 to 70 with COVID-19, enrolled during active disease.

For the CDR3, the DNA is TGTGCCAGCACCGAGGACATTTACAATGAGCAGTTCTTC. As protein: CASTEDIYNEQFF. The rearrangement uses TRBV7-2 and TRBJ2-1, with D tentatively TRBD1 (5 bases). CDR1 SGHTA and CDR2 FQGNSA come from the germline V gene. The CDR3 covers 13 residues. The V and J ends lost 7 bases and 4 bases respectively, with 11 bases between them.